This note documents a single TCR beta chain sequence. Its antigen is currently unknown. Germline V lookup: CDR1 LNHNV, CDR2 YYDKDF (reference sequence). The CDR3 length is 12 residues. The V and J ends lost 3 bases and 5 bases respectively, with 4 bases between them. Sequenced with the Oncomine TCR Beta short-read assay was DNA taken from cultured CD4+ T cells. From the PCR reads, TCRdb called clonotypes with MiXCR, one entry per CDR3 protein. This table has about 21,000 distinct CDR3 sequences, roughly 34% appearing once. The sample's treatment: roughly 10-day PBMC culture with coronavirus spike peptide pools or control peptides (ViraFEST assay). ViraFEST sequenced TCRs after peptide-pool expansion of antigen-specific T cells. The data were taken from a study of vaccination and CD4 T cells after COVID-19. At the level of the study: The cells were exposed to overlapping spike peptides originating from SARS-CoV-2, HCoV-NL63, HCoV-OC43 and HCoV-229E for stimulation.

The starting material was CD4+ T cells from blood, cultured in vitro, obtained before SARS-CoV-2 vaccination. The chain recombines TRBV15 with TRBJ2-2; D is unresolved. The TCR originated in a human donor who had recovered from COVID-19. The CDR3 loop reads CATSRGTGELFF. The DNA of the CDR3 is TGTGCCACCAGCAGGGGAACCGGGGAGCTGTTTTTT. Together with reference TRBV15 and TRBJ2-2, the CDR3 gives the full variable domain: DAMVIQNPRYQVTQFGKPVTLSCSQTLNHNVMYWYQQKSSQAPKLLFHYYDKDFNNEADTPDNFQSRRPNTSFCFLDIRSPGLGDTAMYLCATSRGTGELFFGEGSRLTVL.